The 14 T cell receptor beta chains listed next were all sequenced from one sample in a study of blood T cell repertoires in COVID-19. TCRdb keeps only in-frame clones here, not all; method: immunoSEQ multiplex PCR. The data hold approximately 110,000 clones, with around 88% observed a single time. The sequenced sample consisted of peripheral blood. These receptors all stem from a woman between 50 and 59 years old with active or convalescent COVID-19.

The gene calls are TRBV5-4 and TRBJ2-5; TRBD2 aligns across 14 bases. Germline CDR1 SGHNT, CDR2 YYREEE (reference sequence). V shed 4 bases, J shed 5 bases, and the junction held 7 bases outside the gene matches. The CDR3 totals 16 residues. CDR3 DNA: TGTGCCAGCAGCCCGGGACTAGCGGGGGCCCGGGAGACCCAGTACTTC. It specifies CASSPGLAGARETQYF. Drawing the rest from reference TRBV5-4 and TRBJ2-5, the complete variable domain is ETGVTQSPTHLIKTRGQQVTLRCSSQSGHNTVSWYQQALGQGPQFIFQYYREEENGRGNFPPRFSGLQFPNYSSELNVNALELDDSALYLCASSPGLAGARETQYFGPGTRLLVL.

This chain's CDR3 is CASSPQLGASEQYF. Here the CDR3 DNA reads TGTGCCAGCTCACCACAGTTGGGCGCATCCGAGCAGTACTTC. This chain joins TRBV18 and TRBJ2-7; D not certain. V was shortened by 1 base and J by 6 bases, with 13 bases between the two germline ends. CDR3 length equals 14 residues. CDR1 and CDR2 (germline): KGHSH, LQKENI.

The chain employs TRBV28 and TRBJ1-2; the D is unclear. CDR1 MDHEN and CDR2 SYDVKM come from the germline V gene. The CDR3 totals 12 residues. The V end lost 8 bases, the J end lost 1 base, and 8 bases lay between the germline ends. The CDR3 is CASSTNNYGYTF. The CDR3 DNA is TGTGCCAGCTCTACTAATAACTATGGCTACACCTTC.

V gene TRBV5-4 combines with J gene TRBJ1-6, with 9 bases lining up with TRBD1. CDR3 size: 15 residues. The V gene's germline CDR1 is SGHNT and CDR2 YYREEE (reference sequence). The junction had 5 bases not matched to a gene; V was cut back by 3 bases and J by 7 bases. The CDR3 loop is CASSSDRGRNSPLHF. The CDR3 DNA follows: TGTGCCAGCAGCTCGGACAGGGGCCGGAATTCACCCCTCCACTTT.

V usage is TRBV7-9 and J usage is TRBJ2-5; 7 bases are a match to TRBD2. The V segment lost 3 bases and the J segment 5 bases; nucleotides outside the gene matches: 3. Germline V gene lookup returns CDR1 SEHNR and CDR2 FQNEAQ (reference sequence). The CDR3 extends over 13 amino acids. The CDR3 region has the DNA TGTGCCAGCAGCTTCCCCGGGGGGGAGACCCAGTACTTC. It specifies CASSFPGGETQYF.

CDR3 nucleotides: TGTGCCAGCAGCTCAGGGTTCACTGAAGCTTTCTTT. Translated, it gives CASSSGFTEAFF. The chain recombines TRBV11-2 with TRBJ1-1; possibly TRBD1 for D (5 bases). CDR3 size: 12 residues. V lost 4 bases, J lost 4 bases, and 7 bases lay in between. CDR1 is SGHAT, CDR2 FQNNGV, per germline.

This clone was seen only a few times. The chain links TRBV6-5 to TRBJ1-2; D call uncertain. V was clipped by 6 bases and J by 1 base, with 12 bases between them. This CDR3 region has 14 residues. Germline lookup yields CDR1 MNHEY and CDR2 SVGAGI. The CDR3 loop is CASRRHEGNYGYTF. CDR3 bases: TGTGCCAGCAGGAGACACGAGGGTAACTATGGCTACACCTTC.

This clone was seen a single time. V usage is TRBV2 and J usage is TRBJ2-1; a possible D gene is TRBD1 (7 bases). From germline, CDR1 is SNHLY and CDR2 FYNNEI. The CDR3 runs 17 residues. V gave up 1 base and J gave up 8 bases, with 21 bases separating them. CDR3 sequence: CASSEVRNGGGMDEQFF. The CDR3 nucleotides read TGTGCCAGCAGTGAAGTCCGCAACGGAGGGGGCATGGATGAGCAGTTCTTC.

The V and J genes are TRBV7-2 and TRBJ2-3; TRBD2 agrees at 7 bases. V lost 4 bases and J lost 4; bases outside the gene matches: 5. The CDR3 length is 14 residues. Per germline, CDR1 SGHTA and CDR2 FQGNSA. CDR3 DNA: TGTGCCAGCAGCTGGACTAGAACGGCAGATACGCAGTATTTT. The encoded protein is CASSWTRTADTQYF.

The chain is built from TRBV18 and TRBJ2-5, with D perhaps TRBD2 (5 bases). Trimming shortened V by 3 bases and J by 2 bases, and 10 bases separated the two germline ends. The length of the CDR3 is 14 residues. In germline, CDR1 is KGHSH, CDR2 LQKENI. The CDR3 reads CASSPEGPQETQYF. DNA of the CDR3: TGTGCCAGCTCACCCGAGGGCCCTCAAGAGACCCAGTACTTC.

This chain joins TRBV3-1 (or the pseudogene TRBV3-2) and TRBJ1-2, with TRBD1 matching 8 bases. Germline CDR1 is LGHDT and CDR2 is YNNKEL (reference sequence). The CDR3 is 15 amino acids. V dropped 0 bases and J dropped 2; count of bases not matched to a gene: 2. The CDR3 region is CASSQDSGGNYGYTF. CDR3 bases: TGTGCCAGCAGCCAAGATTCAGGGGGCAACTATGGCTACACCTTC.

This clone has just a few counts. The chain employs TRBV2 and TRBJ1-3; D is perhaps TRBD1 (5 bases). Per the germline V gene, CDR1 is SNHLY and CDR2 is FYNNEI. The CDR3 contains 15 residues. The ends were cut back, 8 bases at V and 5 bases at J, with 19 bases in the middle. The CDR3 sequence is CASATGPGGRNTIYF. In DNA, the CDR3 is TGTGCCAGCGCGACTGGACCGGGGGGGAGAAACACCATATATTTT. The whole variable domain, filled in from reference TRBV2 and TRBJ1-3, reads EPEVTQTPSHQVTQMGQEVILRCVPISNHLYFYWYRQILGQKVEFLVSFYNNEISEKSEIFDDQFSVERPDGSNFTLKIRSTKLEDSAMYFCASATGPGGRNTIYFGEGSWLTVV.

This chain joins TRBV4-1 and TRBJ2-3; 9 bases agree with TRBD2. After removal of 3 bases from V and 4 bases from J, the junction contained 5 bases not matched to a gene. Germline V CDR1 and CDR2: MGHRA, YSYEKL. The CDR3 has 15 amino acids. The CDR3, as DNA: TGCGCCAGCAGCCACAGCGGGAGGCCCGCAGATACGCAGTATTTT. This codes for CASSHSGRPADTQYF.

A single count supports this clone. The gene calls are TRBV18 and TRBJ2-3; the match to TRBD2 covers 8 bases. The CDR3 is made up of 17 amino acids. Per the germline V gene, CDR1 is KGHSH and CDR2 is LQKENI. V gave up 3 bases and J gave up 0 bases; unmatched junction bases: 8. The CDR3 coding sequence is TGTGCCAGCTCACCTTTTACGCAGCGGGGGAGCACAGATACGCAGTATTTT. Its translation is CASSPFTQRGSTDTQYF.